This TCR beta chain stems from a study of chemoradiotherapy in HPV16-positive cancers. Points from the study as a whole: Functional assays defining HPV-specific T cells used only a couple of HPV16-positive patients.

Points on this clone: The antigen remains undetermined.

Method: immunoSEQ multiplex PCR; TCRdb's copy keeps in-frame clones and lacks some. Of about 12,000 clones in the sample, approximately 86% were seen once. The germline gives CDR1 KGHSH, CDR2 LQKENI. The germline V and J ends were trimmed by 4 bases and 1 base, with 16 bases remaining between them. CDR3 length: 16 residues. The specimen was blood, collected from a patient who underwent chemoradiotherapy. The TCR was taken from a human donor with HPV-associated anogenital cancer. The chain recombines TRBV18 with TRBJ2-5; no reliable D call. CDR3 sequence: CASSQTRGLSQETQYF. CDR3 sequence (DNA): TGTGCCAGCTCACAAACTCGAGGCCTATCCCAAGAGACCCAGTACTTC.